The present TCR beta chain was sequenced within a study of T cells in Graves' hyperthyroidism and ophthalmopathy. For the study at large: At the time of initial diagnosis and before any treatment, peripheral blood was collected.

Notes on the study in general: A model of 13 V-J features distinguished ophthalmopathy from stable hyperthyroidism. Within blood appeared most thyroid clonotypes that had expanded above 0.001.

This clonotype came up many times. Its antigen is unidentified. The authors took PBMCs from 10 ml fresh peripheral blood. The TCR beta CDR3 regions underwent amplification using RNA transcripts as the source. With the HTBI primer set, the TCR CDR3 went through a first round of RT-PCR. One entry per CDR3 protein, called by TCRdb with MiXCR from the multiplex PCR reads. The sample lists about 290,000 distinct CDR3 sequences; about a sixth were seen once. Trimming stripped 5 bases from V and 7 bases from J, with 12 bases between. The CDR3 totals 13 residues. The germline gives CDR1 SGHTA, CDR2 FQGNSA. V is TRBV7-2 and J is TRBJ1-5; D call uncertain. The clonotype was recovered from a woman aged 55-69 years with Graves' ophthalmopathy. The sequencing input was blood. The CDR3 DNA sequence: TGTGCCAGCAGCCAATTGGGGAGGCAGCCCCAGCATTTT. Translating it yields CASSQLGRQPQHF.